Below, 27 T cell receptor beta chains from the same sample are listed, as sequenced in a study of blood T cell repertoires in COVID-19. The table came from immunoSEQ multiplex PCR; TCRdb's copy has only in-frame clones and leaves some out. This sample has about 44,000 clones, with approximately 90% found just once. The sample consisted of peripheral blood. The receptors were gathered from a woman of 80 years or more in a cohort sampled during active or convalescent COVID-19.

J is TRBJ1-2 and V is TRBV12-3 or TRBV12-4, with no clear D. V gave up 6 bases and J gave up 1 base, with 6 bases separating them. CDR3 length: 12 residues. The CDR3 DNA sequence: TGTGCCAGCAGGGAGGGTAACTATGGCTACACCTTC. Translating gives CASREGNYGYTF.

The chain has TRBV10-3 and TRBJ2-2; D uncertain. The germline CDR1 and CDR2 sequences are ENHRY and SYGVKD. The CDR3 consists of 16 residues. V was clipped by 3 bases and J by 5 bases, with 16 bases between them. The CDR3 protein is CAISEPAETRTGELFF. CDR3 DNA sequence: TGTGCCATCAGTGAACCGGCGGAAACACGGACCGGGGAGCTGTTTTTT.

The chain uses TRBV27 and TRBJ1-1; no reliable D call. Trimming pared 5 bases from V and 1 base from J, leaving 8 bases between. The germline CDR1 and CDR2 sequences are MNHEY and SMNVEV (reference sequence). There are 13 residues in the CDR3. In DNA form, the CDR3 reads TGTGCCAGCAGTCACGGGGAGAACACTGAAGCTTTCTTT. It is translated as CASSHGENTEAFF.

The genes are TRBV5-1 and TRBJ2-1, with TRBD1 matching 7 bases. Germline V gene sequence: CDR1 SGHRS, CDR2 YFSETQ. The CDR3 sequence is 15 residues long. Unmatched junction bases numbered 4, after V lost 0 bases and J lost 4 bases. This CDR3 reads CASSLEGAEYNEQFF. The CDR3 DNA reads TGCGCCAGCAGCTTGGAGGGGGCCGAGTACAATGAGCAGTTCTTC.

The V call is TRBV6-6, the J call TRBJ2-5; 11 bases map to TRBD2. The ends lost 6 bases at V and 2 bases at J; junction bases unmatched: 5. Germline V CDR1 and CDR2: MNHNY, SVGAGI (reference sequence). The CDR3 contains 15 residues. The CDR3 DNA follows: TGTGCCAGCAGCTCGATAGCGGGGGGGCAAGAGACCCAGTACTTC. Its protein is CASSSIAGGQETQYF.

The V and J genes are TRBV24-1 and TRBJ2-3, with 9 bases matching TRBD1. The V gene's germline CDR1 is KGHDR and CDR2 SFDVKD. V lost 2 bases and J lost 2; bases outside the gene matches: 4. This CDR3 has 16 amino acids. CDR3 DNA: TGTGCCACCAGTGATTCGGGACAGGGATCCACAGATACGCAGTATTTT. Translated, it gives CATSDSGQGSTDTQYF.

The chain recombines TRBV6-6 with TRBJ2-5, with 9 bases fitting TRBD1. The CDR3 runs 15 residues. With 5 bases clipped from V and 3 bases from J, the junction kept 7 bases outside the gene matches. In germline, CDR1 is MNHNY, CDR2 SVGAGI (reference sequence). The CDR3 bases are TGTGCCAGCAGTCCTAGCAGACAGGGGGAAGAGACCCAGTACTTC. Translating gives CASSPSRQGEETQYF.

The chain joins TRBV11-3 to TRBJ2-7; maybe TRBD1 (6 bases). There are 14 residues in the CDR3. Germline V gene sequence: CDR1 SGHNT, CDR2 YENEEA. The V end was cut by 5 bases, the J end by 2 bases, with 13 bases between. The CDR3 spells CASSLRGLPYEQYF. CDR3 nucleotides: TGTGCCAGCAGCCTCAGGGGCCTGCCCTACGAGCAGTACTTC.

This chain uses TRBV11-3 with TRBJ2-2, with 8 bases identical to TRBD2. Per germline, CDR1 SGHNT and CDR2 YENEEA. The V gene end was trimmed by 3 bases and the J gene end by 2 bases; junction bases not matched to a gene: 2. The CDR3 is made up of 15 amino acids. In nucleotides, the CDR3 is TGTGCCAGCAGCTTCCTAGCGGGCAACACCGGGGAGCTGTTTTTT. This codes for CASSFLAGNTGELFF.

This clone was counted a few times. V and J are TRBV10-1 and TRBJ2-3; TRBD2 might be the D (6 bases). Germline CDR1 reads WNHNN; CDR2 reads SYGVQD (reference sequence). Trimming shortened V by 6 bases and J by 0 bases, and 10 bases separated the two germline ends. The CDR3 loop spans 14 amino acids. The DNA for the CDR3 is TGCGCCAGCAGACGGGACTCTAGCACAGATACGCAGTATTTT. Its translation is CASRRDSSTDTQYF.

This chain connects TRBV3-1 (or the pseudogene TRBV3-2) to TRBJ2-7; maybe TRBD2 (5 bases). CDR3 length equals 17 residues. With 4 bases removed from V and 4 bases from J, the gap between germline ends came to 23 bases. Germline V gene sequence: CDR1 LGHDT, CDR2 YNNKEL (reference sequence). The CDR3 loop reads CASSPTAGSSPSYEQYF. The CDR3 nucleotides are TGTGCCAGCAGCCCAACGGCGGGTTCCTCCCCGTCGTACGAGCAGTACTTC.

This rearrangement joins TRBV19 to TRBJ2-5, with 7 bases aligning to TRBD2. Germline trimming cut 3 bases from V and 9 bases from J; bases unmatched to any gene: 16. This CDR3 comprises 16 residues. The germline gives CDR1 LNHDA, CDR2 SQIVND (reference sequence). This CDR3 is CASSIRFTSAREAQYF. DNA of the CDR3: TGTGCCAGTAGTATCAGGTTTACTAGCGCCCGGGAGGCCCAGTACTTC.

The chain combines TRBV3-1 (or the pseudogene TRBV3-2) with TRBJ2-3; 8 positions match TRBD1. CDR1 and CDR2 (germline): LGHDT, YNNKEL (reference sequence). The V gene end was trimmed by 1 base and the J gene end by 2 bases; junction bases not matched to a gene: 2. The CDR3 has 15 amino acids. The CDR3 DNA reads TGTGCCAGCAGCCAAGGACAGGGGAACACAGATACGCAGTATTTT. This encodes CASSQGQGNTDTQYF.

The chain is built from TRBV6-1 and TRBJ1-2, with 10 nucleotides matching TRBD1. The CDR3 has 16 amino acids. The V gene end was trimmed by 3 bases and the J gene end by 7 bases; junction bases not matched to a gene: 11. Germline CDR1 MNHNS, CDR2 SASEGT. The CDR3 DNA reads TGTGCCAGCAGTGAGGGAGGTGACAGGGGGCAGCGTGGCTACACCTTC. This sequence encodes CASSEGGDRGQRGYTF.

J is TRBJ1-4 and V is TRBV5-6; TRBD1 might be the D (6 bases). Germline values: CDR1 SGHDT, CDR2 YYEEEE. Trimming removed 2 bases from V and 3 bases from J, with 14 bases in between. The CDR3 sequence is 16 residues long. The DNA for the CDR3 is TGTGCCAGCAGCTTTATGGACAGACGAGCTAATGAAAAACTGTTTTTT. Translating it yields CASSFMDRRANEKLFF.

This clone has a handful of counts. The genes are TRBV5-4 and TRBJ2-3, with D perhaps matching TRBD1 (6 bases). The germline V gene has CDR1 SGHNT and CDR2 YYREEE (reference sequence). With 2 bases removed from V and 2 bases from J, the gap between germline ends came to 12 bases. The CDR3 has 15 residues. For the CDR3, the DNA is TGTGCCAGCAGCTTAGTGGGGGCCCCCACAGATACGCAGTATTTT. This sequence encodes CASSLVGAPTDTQYF.

In DNA, the CDR3 is TGTGCCAGCAGCTTGCCGGGGGTGGCTGGAAACACCATATATTTT. This sequence encodes CASSLPGVAGNTIYF. The rearrangement uses TRBV5-4 and TRBJ1-3, with a weak D call TRBD1 (5 bases). V was trimmed by 1 base and J by 2 bases, leaving 10 bases between them. CDR1 and CDR2 from the germline V gene are SGHNT and YYREEE (reference sequence). The CDR3 is made up of 15 amino acids.

This chain links TRBV7-2 with TRBJ1-2, with 8 nucleotides matching TRBD1. Germline CDR1 is SGHTA and CDR2 is FQGNSA. The CDR3 has 14 residues. J lost 7 bases, V lost 2 bases, and 6 bases had no gene match. The CDR3 DNA is TGTGCCAGCAGCTTATCTGGACAGGGTTTTGGCTACACCTTC. As protein: CASSLSGQGFGYTF.

This chain connects TRBV6-6 to TRBJ2-4; 10 bases match TRBD1. The CDR3 length is 19 residues. The germline CDR1 and CDR2 sequences are MNHNY and SVGAGI (reference sequence). The V segment lost 5 bases and the J segment 0 bases; nucleotides outside the gene matches: 13. CDR3 loop: CASSPNRDRGFVAKNIQYF. The CDR3 DNA is TGTGCCAGCAGTCCCAACCGGGACAGGGGTTTCGTAGCCAAAAACATTCAGTACTTC.

This clone is a singleton in its sample. The chain uses TRBV5-6 and TRBJ1-1; possible D gene TRBD1, 5 bases. The CDR3 length is 14 residues. Germline V gives CDR1 SGHDT, CDR2 YYEEEE. The V and J ends lost 4 bases and 6 bases respectively, with 16 bases between them. The CDR3 region is CASSTWEGISEAFF. In nucleotides, the CDR3 is TGTGCCAGCAGCACGTGGGAGGGGATATCTGAAGCTTTCTTT.

This clone showed up just once. The gene calls are TRBV6-5 and TRBJ1-2, with 7 bases fitting TRBD1. V was pared by 6 bases and J by 5 bases, with 12 bases of the junction left unmatched. The germline CDR1 and CDR2 sequences are MNHEY and SVGAGI. The CDR3 is made up of 15 amino acids. DNA for the CDR3: TGTGCCAGCAGCTCACCCCGTATGACAGGGTATGGCTACACCTTC. Translating gives CASSSPRMTGYGYTF.

The V and J genes are TRBV6-5 and TRBJ2-7; TRBD1 matches at 11 bases. Germline CDR1 and CDR2: MNHEY and SVGAGI. After removal of 10 bases from V and 6 bases from J, the junction contained 5 bases not matched to a gene. This CDR3 has 12 amino acids. CDR3 in DNA: TGTGCCACCTGGACAGGGGGCCCCGAGCAGTACTTC. This encodes CATWTGGPEQYF.

The V call is TRBV6-6, the J call TRBJ1-1, with D uncertain. This CDR3 has 14 residues. V lost 2 bases and J lost 4, with 11 bases in between. Per the germline V gene, CDR1 is MNHNY and CDR2 is SVGAGI (reference sequence). The DNA of the CDR3 is TGTGCCAGCAGTTACGCTGTGGGGAGCACTGAAGCTTTCTTT. Residues: CASSYAVGSTEAFF.

The gene calls are TRBV6-6 and TRBJ2-3, with D tentatively TRBD2 (6 bases). CDR1 is MNHNY and CDR2 is SVGAGI in the germline V gene (reference sequence). Deletions cut 5 bases from V and 2 bases from J, with 14 bases between. This CDR3 is 15 amino acids long. The CDR3 loop reads CASSNSGVNTDTQYF. The CDR3 DNA sequence: TGTGCCAGCAGTAATAGCGGTGTAAACACAGATACGCAGTATTTT.

The chain couples TRBV7-2 to TRBJ2-3; 9 bases agree with TRBD1. There are 13 residues in the CDR3. Germline loops: CDR1 SGHTA, CDR2 FQGNSA. V was pared by 5 bases and J by 6 bases, with 3 bases of the junction left unmatched. The CDR3 coding sequence is TGTGCCAGCAGCAACGGACAGGGGGATACGCAGTATTTT. Translation: CASSNGQGDTQYF. The variable domain in full, completed from reference TRBV7-2 and TRBJ2-3, reads GAGVSQSPSNKVTEKGKDVELRCDPISGHTALYWYRQSLGQGLEFLIYFQGNSAPDKSGLPSDRFSAERTGGSVSTLTIQRTQQEDSAVYLCASSNGQGDTQYFGPGTRLTVL.

The chain carries TRBV19 and TRBJ1-3, with D possibly TRBD1 on 5 matching bases. In germline, CDR1 is LNHDA, CDR2 SQIVND (reference sequence). This CDR3 is built from 16 residues. The V end was cut by 8 bases, the J end by 0 bases, with 17 bases between. CDR3 bases: TGTGCCAGTCGGGGGGATAGGTCCTCCTCTGGAAACACCATATATTTT. Its protein is CASRGDRSSSGNTIYF.

This clone was found once. V and J are TRBV5-4 and TRBJ2-5, with D perhaps matching TRBD1 (5 bases). This CDR3 is 13 amino acids long. Germline V gene lookup returns CDR1 SGHNT and CDR2 YYREEE (reference sequence). Trimming removed 5 bases from V and 2 bases from J, with 10 bases in between. The DNA for the CDR3 is TGTGCCAGCAGAATAACAGGACAAGAGACCCAGTACTTC. Amino acid sequence: CASRITGQETQYF.